One sample yielded the 28 T cell receptor beta chains listed below, sequenced in a study of T-cell reconstitution after alpha-beta-depleted transplantation in children. Construction of the TCRbeta library involved unique molecular identifiers. From the PCR reads, TCRdb called clonotypes with MiXCR, one entry per CDR3 protein. The top ten hold under 35% of the sample, which has about 440,000 distinct CDR3 sequences, around 46% seen once. Source: PBMCs, taken before TCRalphabeta/CD19-depleted stem cell transplant. These TCRs come from a girl aged 2 to 10 with aplastic anemia, due to receive a stem cell transplant.

This clonotype was seen only a few times. The chain employs TRBV4-3 and TRBJ2-1; 13 bases line up with TRBD2. Losses at the gene ends were 6 bases for V and 7 bases for J; bases not matched to a gene: 9. Germline-derived CDR1 and CDR2 are LGHNA and YSLEER. The CDR3 totals 16 residues. The CDR3, as DNA: TGCGCCAGCAGTCGACTAGCGGGAGGACGGATGAATGAGCAGTTCTTC. Translated, it gives CASSRLAGGRMNEQFF.

V and J are TRBV6-2 or TRBV6-3 and TRBJ2-7; D might be TRBD1 (6 bases). Germline assignment: CDR1 MNHEY and CDR2 SVGEGT. The V gene lost 10 bases and the J gene lost 5 bases, with 15 bases spanning the gap. The CDR3 runs to 12 residues. CDR3 sequence: CAIARGTHEQYF. DNA of the CDR3: TGTGCCATCGCCAGGGGTACGCACGAGCAGTACTTC.

The chain couples TRBV20-1 to TRBJ2-1; D is unclear. CDR1 is DFQATT, CDR2 SNEGSKA, per germline (reference sequence). V lost 6 bases to trimming and J lost 0 bases, with 12 bases between them. The CDR3 consists of 14 residues. The CDR3 nucleotides read TGCAGTGCCCTCCCTGCGAGCTCCTACAATGAGCAGTTCTTC. The encoded protein is CSALPASSYNEQFF.

There are a few counts of this clonotype. The V call is TRBV11-1, the J call TRBJ2-2; perhaps D is TRBD1 or TRBD2 (5 bases each). CDR1 and CDR2 from the germline V gene are SGHAT and FQDESV (reference sequence). The CDR3 loop spans 16 amino acids. V was clipped by 5 bases and J by 4 bases, with 17 bases between them. This chain's CDR3 is CASSRDPRLPTGELFF. In nucleotides, the CDR3 is TGTGCCAGCAGCCGGGACCCTCGCCTCCCCACCGGGGAGCTGTTTTTT.

The gene calls are TRBV3-1 and TRBJ2-7; tentative D call: TRBD2 (6 bases). CDR1 LGHDT and CDR2 YNNKEL come from the germline V gene (reference sequence). The V end lost 4 bases, the J end lost 2 bases, and 12 bases lay between the germline ends. The CDR3 consists of 14 residues. CDR3 in DNA: TGTGCCAGCAGCCCGATTAGCGGACCCTACGAGCAGTACTTC. Translated: CASSPISGPYEQYF.

This chain connects TRBV4-3 to TRBJ1-3; D is ambiguous. V lost 6 bases, J lost 4 bases, and 10 bases lay in between. CDR3 size: 13 residues. CDR1 is LGHNA, CDR2 YSLEER, per germline. CDR3 coding DNA: TGCGCCAGCAGACCCACTGGAGGAAACACCATATATTTT. It codes for CASRPTGGNTIYF.

The chain joins TRBV29-1 to TRBJ2-7; 7 bases are a match to TRBD1. V gave up 4 bases and J gave up 3 bases; unmatched junction bases: 9. The CDR3 loop spans 14 amino acids. The germline gives CDR1 SQVTM, CDR2 ANQGSEA. The CDR3 DNA reads TGCAGCGTTGGCGTGACAGGGCGATACTACGAGCAGTACTTC. Its protein is CSVGVTGRYYEQYF.

The genes are TRBV10-3 and TRBJ2-7, with D perhaps matching TRBD1 (6 bases). The CDR3 spans 14 residues. Germline V CDR1 and CDR2: ENHRY, SYGVKD. V lost 10 bases and J lost 4, with 20 bases in between. The CDR3 protein is CATESGHLGYEQYF. The CDR3 nucleotides read TGTGCCACCGAATCGGGACACCTCGGGTACGAGCAGTACTTC.

On this clonotype itself: Possible read error: a much larger clone is one base away. This chain joins TRBV28 and TRBJ1-2; TRBD1 matches 7 bases. CDR3 length: 13 residues. Germline V gene sequence: CDR1 MDHEN, CDR2 SYDVKM. The CDR3 reads CASADRVYYGDTF. Here the CDR3 DNA reads TGTGCCAGCGCTGACAGGGTCTACTATGGCGACACCTTC.

The genes are TRBV20-1 and TRBJ2-7, with 7 bases fitting TRBD2. The CDR3 is 14 amino acids. V gave up 6 bases and J gave up 2 bases; unmatched junction bases: 10. CDR1 DFQATT and CDR2 SNEGSKA come from the germline V gene (reference sequence). The CDR3 DNA reads TGCAGTGCACCGAAATCCGGGAGGCCCTACGAGCAGTACTTC. Protein sequence: CSAPKSGRPYEQYF.

In its sample, this clonotype was seen many times. The chain carries TRBV25-1 and TRBJ1-1; D possibly corresponds to TRBD1 (6 bases). V was cut by 3 bases and J by 10 bases, with 15 bases left in between. This CDR3 is 13 amino acids long. Germline-derived CDR1 and CDR2 are MGHDK and SYGVNS. DNA for the CDR3: TGTGCCAGCAGTGATTATCTTCAGGGGAGAGCTTTCTTT. It specifies CASSDYLQGRAFF.

On this clonotype itself: A junction end diverges from the germline sequence, so it may reflect a read error. The V call is TRBV11-2, the J call TRBJ1-2, with 8 bases that match TRBD1. Germline V gives CDR1 SGHAT, CDR2 FQNNGV. The CDR3 is made up of 18 amino acids. CDR3 sequence (DNA): TGTGCCAGCAGCCTAGAAACAAGTTTCAGGGGGCGCAGCTATGGCTACACCTTC. This gives the protein CASSLETSFRGRSYGYTF.

This chain uses TRBV12-3 or TRBV12-4 with TRBJ2-1, with TRBD2 matching 7 bases. Germline trimming cut 6 bases from V and 7 bases from J; bases unmatched to any gene: 12. The CDR3 loop spans 15 amino acids. CDR3 in amino acids: CASSQLARPGNEQFF. The CDR3 bases are TGTGCCAGCAGCCAACTAGCGCGGCCTGGGAATGAGCAGTTCTTC.

The chain uses TRBV18 and TRBJ1-1, with 7 bases that match TRBD1. V lost 2 bases and J lost 4; bases outside the gene matches: 4. CDR3 length equals 14 residues. Per the germline V gene, CDR1 is KGHSH and CDR2 is LQKENI. The CDR3 protein is CASSPTRGPTEAFF. CDR3 bases: TGTGCCAGCTCACCAACGAGGGGGCCCACTGAAGCTTTCTTT.

The V call is TRBV23-1, the J call TRBJ2-1; a weak D match, TRBD2 (5 bases). TRBV23-1 carries the ORF label, with uncertain function. V was trimmed by 2 bases and J by 3 bases, leaving 14 bases between them. The CDR3 loop spans 16 amino acids. The CDR3 here is CASSQIPSTSYNEQFF. As DNA, the CDR3 is TGCGCCAGCAGTCAAATACCTTCTACTAGCTACAATGAGCAGTTCTTC.

This chain's CDR3 is CSGAWWEETQYF. The CDR3 DNA follows: TGCAGCGGTGCGTGGTGGGAGGAGACCCAGTACTTC. The chain links TRBV29-1 to TRBJ2-5; possible D gene TRBD2, 5 bases. Trimming stripped 7 bases from V and 5 bases from J, with 14 bases between. The CDR3 runs to 12 residues. Per the germline V gene, CDR1 is SQVTM and CDR2 is ANQGSEA.

The chain has TRBV28 and TRBJ2-1, with unresolved D. The germline V gene has CDR1 MDHEN and CDR2 SYDVKM. The CDR3 runs to 13 residues. In DNA form, the CDR3 reads TGTACGGAATGGGGAAGTTCCTACAATGAGCAGTTCTTC. Its translation is CTEWGSSYNEQFF.

The CDR3 spells CATGVGNEQFF. DNA of the CDR3: TGTGCCACCGGAGTTGGCAATGAGCAGTTCTTC. The chain uses TRBV10-3 and TRBJ2-1; no reliable D call. Germline V gene data show CDR1 as ENHRY and CDR2 as SYGVKD. The CDR3 totals 11 residues. The germline V and J ends were trimmed by 10 bases and 6 bases, with 10 bases remaining between them.

Ten or more counts support this clonotype. The chain recombines TRBV9 with TRBJ2-2; tentative D call: TRBD2 (6 bases). Trimming left V 0 bases short and J 4 bases short, with 10 bases between. The CDR3 runs 15 residues. CDR1 and CDR2 (germline): SGDLS, YYNGEE. CDR3 loop: CASSVVGGVTGELFF. In nucleotides, the CDR3 is TGTGCCAGCAGCGTAGTTGGAGGGGTCACCGGGGAGCTGTTTTTT.

This clonotype was found a few times. DNA for the CDR3: TGCAGTGCTAGCGCAACCGACAGGGTAATCGTCGATGAGCAGTTCTTC. It yields the protein CSASATDRVIVDEQFF. The V and J genes are TRBV20-1 and TRBJ2-1; 7 positions match TRBD1. V shed 3 bases, J shed 8 bases, and the junction held 16 bases outside the gene matches. The CDR3 loop spans 16 amino acids. From germline, CDR1 is DFQATT and CDR2 SNEGSKA (reference sequence).

The sample holds many counts of this clonotype. V and J are TRBV4-2 and TRBJ2-7, with D perhaps matching TRBD1 (5 bases). Per the germline V gene, CDR1 is LGHNA and CDR2 is YNFKEQ. This CDR3 has 15 amino acids. V was pared by 0 bases and J by 2 bases, with 11 bases between. The CDR3 DNA is TGTGCCAGCAGCCAAGATGTCACAGGACCCTACGAGCAGTACTTC. Protein: CASSQDVTGPYEQYF.

There are a few counts of this clonotype. J is TRBJ2-2 and V is TRBV9, with 8 bases lining up with TRBD2. Trimming at V came to 0 bases and at J to 3 bases, leaving 4 bases not matched to a gene. This CDR3 has 16 amino acids. Germline V gene lookup returns CDR1 SGDLS and CDR2 YYNGEE. The CDR3 is CASSVVPAGDTGELFF. In DNA, the CDR3 is TGTGCCAGCAGCGTAGTTCCAGCGGGAGACACCGGGGAGCTGTTTTTT.

The chain joins TRBV20-1 to TRBJ2-7; 11 bases match TRBD2. Germline loops: CDR1 DFQATT, CDR2 SNEGSKA (reference sequence). The CDR3 extends over 14 amino acids. V lost 3 bases to trimming and J lost 6 bases; unmatched junction nucleotides: 7. CDR3 loop: CSASGVSGRVEQYF. For the CDR3, the DNA is TGCAGTGCTAGTGGGGTTAGCGGGAGGGTCGAGCAGTACTTC.

This clonotype has a handful of counts. The chain links TRBV12-3 or TRBV12-4 to TRBJ2-4, with 10 bases aligning to TRBD1. CDR3 length: 13 residues. The V segment lost 1 base and the J segment 13 bases; nucleotides outside the gene matches: 4. CDR3 residues: CASSLVPGQGQYF. In nucleotides, the CDR3 is TGTGCCAGCAGTTTAGTCCCGGGACAGGGGCAGTACTTC.

This clonotype was detected only once. The chain's CDR3 is CASSDPKGGQGAEQYF. The CDR3 nucleotides read TGCGCCAGCAGTGATCCCAAAGGTGGACAGGGGGCCGAGCAGTACTTC. The chain has TRBV10-1 and TRBJ2-7, with 11 bases identical to TRBD1. The J segment lost 6 bases and the V segment lost 3 bases, leaving 10 bases of the junction unmatched. The V gene's germline CDR1 is WNHNN and CDR2 SYGVQD (reference sequence). The CDR3 runs 16 residues.

V usage is TRBV5-5 and J usage is TRBJ2-5; no definite D call. Trimming removed 0 bases at V and 2 bases at J, with 8 bases between. CDR3 length: 14 amino acids. From germline, CDR1 is SGHKS and CDR2 YYEKEE (reference sequence). The CDR3 is CASSLVSRQETQYF. For the CDR3, the DNA is TGTGCCAGCAGCTTGGTGAGTCGGCAAGAGACCCAGTACTTC.

This clonotype was found many times. The chain links TRBV12-3 or TRBV12-4 to TRBJ2-7; 8 nucleotides match TRBD1. This CDR3 has 15 residues. V lost 2 bases, J lost 0 bases, and 3 bases stayed unmatched. The DNA of the CDR3 is TGTGCCAGCAGTTTAAGGACAGGGTTCTCCTACGAGCAGTACTTC. Residues: CASSLRTGFSYEQYF.

The chain carries TRBV5-1 and TRBJ1-5, with 9 bases fitting TRBD1. Trimming cost V 0 bases and J 7 bases; bases outside gene matches: 5. CDR1 and CDR2 from the germline V gene are SGHRS and YFSETQ. The CDR3 is 15 residues long. CDR3 loop: CASSLAGQGYQPQHF. The CDR3 coding sequence is TGCGCCAGCAGCTTGGCGGGACAGGGATACCAGCCCCAGCATTTT. Complete variable domain (other parts from reference TRBV5-1 and TRBJ1-5): KAGVTQTPRYLIKTRGQQVTLSCSPISGHRSVSWYQQTPGQGLQFLFEYFSETQRNKGNFPGRFSGRQFSNSRSEMNVSTLELGDSALYLCASSLAGQGYQPQHFGDGTRLSIL.